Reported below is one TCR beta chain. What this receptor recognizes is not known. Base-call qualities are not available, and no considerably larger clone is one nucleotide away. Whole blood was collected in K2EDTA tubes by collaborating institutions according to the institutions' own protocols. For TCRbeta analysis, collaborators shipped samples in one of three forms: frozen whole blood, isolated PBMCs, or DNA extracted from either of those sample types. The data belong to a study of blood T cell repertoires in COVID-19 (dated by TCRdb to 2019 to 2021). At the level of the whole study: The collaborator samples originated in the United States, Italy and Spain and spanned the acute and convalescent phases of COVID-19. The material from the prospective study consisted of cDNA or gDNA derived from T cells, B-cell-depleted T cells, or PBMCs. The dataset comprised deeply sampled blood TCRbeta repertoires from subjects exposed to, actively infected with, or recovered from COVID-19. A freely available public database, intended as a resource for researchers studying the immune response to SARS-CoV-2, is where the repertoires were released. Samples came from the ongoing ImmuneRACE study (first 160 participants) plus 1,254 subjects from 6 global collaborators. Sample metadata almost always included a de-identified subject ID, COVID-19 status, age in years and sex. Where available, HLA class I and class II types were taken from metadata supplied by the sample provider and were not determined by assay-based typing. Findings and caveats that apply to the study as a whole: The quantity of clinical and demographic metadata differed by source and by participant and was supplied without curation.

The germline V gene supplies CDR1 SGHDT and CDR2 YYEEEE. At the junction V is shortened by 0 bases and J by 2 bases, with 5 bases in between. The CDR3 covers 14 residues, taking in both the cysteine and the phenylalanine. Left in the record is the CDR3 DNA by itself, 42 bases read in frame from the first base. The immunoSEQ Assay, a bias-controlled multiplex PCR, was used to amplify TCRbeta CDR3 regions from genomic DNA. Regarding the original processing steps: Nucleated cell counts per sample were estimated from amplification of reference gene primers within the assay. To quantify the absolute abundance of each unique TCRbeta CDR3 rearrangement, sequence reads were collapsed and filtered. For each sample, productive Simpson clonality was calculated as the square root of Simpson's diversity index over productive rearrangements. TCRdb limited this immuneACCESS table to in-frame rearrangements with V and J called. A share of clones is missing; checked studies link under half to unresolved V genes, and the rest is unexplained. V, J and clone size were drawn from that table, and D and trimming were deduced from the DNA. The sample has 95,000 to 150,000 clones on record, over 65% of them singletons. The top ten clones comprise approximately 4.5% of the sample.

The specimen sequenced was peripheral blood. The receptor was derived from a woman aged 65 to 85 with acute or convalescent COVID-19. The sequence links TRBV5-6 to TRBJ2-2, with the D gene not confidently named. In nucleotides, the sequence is TGTGCCAGCAGCTTGGGAGTTAACACCGGGGAGCTGTTTTTT. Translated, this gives CASSLGVNTGELFF.